This T cell receptor beta chain was found in a study of T cell responses to AZD1222 COVID-19 vaccine. Deletions cut 4 bases from V and 4 bases from J, with 11 bases between. In germline, CDR1 is MNHEY, CDR2 SVGEGT. The CDR3 contains 13 residues. TCRdb's table, derived via immunoSEQ multiplex PCR, lists solely in-frame clones and lacks some. The sample includes roughly 130,000 clones, roughly 92% of them seen just once. The source was peripheral blood, collected on day 0 of AZD1222 vaccination. The TCR originated in an adult in good health. This chain uses TRBV6-2 or TRBV6-3 with TRBJ2-7; TRBD2 is a possible D gene (5 bases). The CDR3 loop is CASSSGFSYEQYV. As DNA, the CDR3 is TGTGCCAGCAGTTCGGGGTTTAGTTACGAGCAGTACGTC.